What follows are 16 T cell receptor beta chains derived from one specimen sequenced in a study of T cell responses to AZD1222 COVID-19 vaccine. TCRdb's copy holds only in-frame clones and misses some; the assay was immunoSEQ multiplex PCR. This sample has more than 150,000 clones; 88% occur once, and the top ten carry 0.45% to 0.55%. The starting material was peripheral blood, obtained on day 0 of AZD1222 vaccination. Receptor source: an adult in good health.

This clone is a singleton in its sample. The V and J genes are TRBV28 and TRBJ1-1, with a weak D call TRBD1 (6 bases). The CDR3 runs 15 residues. Germline loops: CDR1 MDHEN, CDR2 SYDVKM. Trimming stripped 1 base from V and 2 bases from J, with 11 bases between. The CDR3 spells CASSLFGTHNTEAFF. For the CDR3, the DNA is TGTGCCAGCAGTTTATTTGGGACACATAACACTGAAGCTTTCTTT.

Details on this clone: Other nucleotide sequences from this sample produce the same CDR3. The rearrangement links TRBV5-1 to TRBJ2-3, with 11 bases lining up with TRBD2. V lost 2 bases and J lost 1; bases outside the gene matches: 0. Germline V gene data show CDR1 as SGHRS and CDR2 as YFSETQ. The CDR3 runs to 15 residues. CDR3 sequence (DNA): TGCGCCAGCAGCTTACTAGCGGGGGGCACAGATACGCAGTATTTT. This gives the protein CASSLLAGGTDTQYF. The full variable domain, with the rest looked up from reference TRBV5-1 and TRBJ2-3, is KAGVTQTPRYLIKTRGQQVTLSCSPISGHRSVSWYQQTPGQGLQFLFEYFSETQRNKGNFPGRFSGRQFSNSRSEMNVSTLELGDSALYLCASSLLAGGTDTQYFGPGTRLTVL.

J is TRBJ2-7 and V is TRBV14; tentatively, D is TRBD1 (5 bases). Germline V lookup: CDR1 SGHDN, CDR2 FVKESK. Trimming cost V 3 bases and J 3 bases, with 15 bases left between them. This CDR3 comprises 15 residues. CDR3 coding DNA: TGTGCCAGCAGCCAGGGTCAGGGTGATTTCTACGAGCAGTACTTC. Its protein product is CASSQGQGDFYEQYF. Full variable domain (remainder filled in from reference TRBV14 and TRBJ2-7): EAGVTQFPSHSVIEKGQTVTLRCDPISGHDNLYWYRRVMGKEIKFLLHFVKESKQDESGMPNNRFLAERTGGTYSTLKVQPAELEDSGVYFCASSQGQGDFYEQYFGPGTRLTVT.

V gene TRBV5-4 combines with J gene TRBJ1-1, with D perhaps matching TRBD1 (6 bases). The CDR3 is 13 residues long. V was trimmed by 6 bases and J by 12 bases, leaving 21 bases between them. Per the germline V gene, CDR1 is SGHNT and CDR2 is YYREEE (reference sequence). The CDR3 bases are TGTGCCAGCAAAGTCTTCAAGGGGGACCAACCTTTCTTT. As protein: CASKVFKGDQPFF.

V gene TRBV10-3 combines with J gene TRBJ1-6; D unclear. The CDR3 contains 14 residues. Germline V lookup: CDR1 ENHRY, CDR2 SYGVKD. V lost 5 bases and J lost 8, with 13 bases in between. The CDR3 sequence is CAISYRAGDSPLHF. The DNA for the CDR3 is TGTGCCATCAGTTATCGGGCCGGGGATTCACCCCTCCACTTT.

This clone was detected only a few times. This chain joins TRBV7-2 and TRBJ2-6; possibly TRBD2 for D (6 bases). The CDR3 extends over 18 amino acids. From germline, CDR1 is SGHTA and CDR2 FQGNSA. Trimming shortened V by 2 bases and J by 4 bases, and 18 bases separated the two germline ends. The CDR3 spells CASSLTAVGGTGANVLTF. The CDR3 coding sequence is TGTGCCAGCAGCTTAACAGCAGTCGGAGGGACCGGGGCCAACGTCCTGACTTTC.

The chain links TRBV9 to TRBJ2-2; possible D gene TRBD2, 5 bases. Looked up from germline, CDR1 is SGDLS and CDR2 is YYNGEE. Trimming removed 5 bases at V and 5 bases at J, with 16 bases between. The CDR3 loop spans 15 amino acids. DNA for the CDR3: TGTGCCAGCAGGGAGGACCGAAGTGGGACCGGGGAGCTGTTTTTT. Protein product: CASREDRSGTGELFF. Filled out from reference TRBV9 and TRBJ2-2, the complete variable domain reads DSGVTQTPKHLITATGQRVTLRCSPRSGDLSVYWYQQSLDQGLQFLIQYYNGEERAKGNILERFSAQQFPDLHSELNLSSLELGDSALYFCASREDRSGTGELFFGEGSRLTVL.

V and J are TRBV19 and TRBJ1-1; a possible D gene is TRBD1 (5 bases). The V gene's germline CDR1 is LNHDA and CDR2 SQIVND (reference sequence). V was cut by 0 bases and J by 6 bases, with 8 bases left in between. This CDR3 is built from 13 residues. The CDR3 DNA follows: TGTGCCAGTAGTATAGATGGGGGATCTGAAGCTTTCTTT. This codes for CASSIDGGSEAFF.

The rearrangement uses TRBV11-1 and TRBJ2-3; D may be TRBD2 (6 bases). Germline-derived CDR1 and CDR2 are SGHAT and FQDESV (reference sequence). Trimming removed 2 bases from V and 3 bases from J, with 15 bases in between. This CDR3 has 16 amino acids. The CDR3, as DNA: TGTGCCAGCAGCTTACGGTTGGCGGGGACTACAGATACGCAGTATTTT. This sequence encodes CASSLRLAGTTDTQYF.

The genes are TRBV5-5 and TRBJ1-1, with D uncertain. Germline V gene sequence: CDR1 SGHKS, CDR2 YYEKEE (reference sequence). V dropped 0 bases and J dropped 4 bases, with 10 bases sitting between them. The CDR3 totals 14 residues. CDR3 residues: CASSLDRGSTEAFF. DNA of the CDR3: TGTGCCAGCAGCTTGGATCGGGGTAGCACTGAAGCTTTCTTT.

The genes are TRBV7-8 and TRBJ1-5; D is unclear. Germline values: CDR1 SGHVS, CDR2 FQNEAQ. V was clipped by 1 base and J by 2 bases, with 9 bases between them. The CDR3 sequence is 15 residues long. CDR3 nucleotides: TGTGCCAGCAGCTTAGTGCCTTCCGGCAATCAGCCCCAGCATTTT. Encoded protein: CASSLVPSGNQPQHF.

The V and J genes are TRBV7-3 and TRBJ1-4, with a weak D call TRBD1 (5 bases). V shed 4 bases and J shed 1 base, with 10 bases lying between them. CDR3 length: 15 residues. Germline loops: CDR1 SGHTA, CDR2 FQGTGA. Written as DNA, the CDR3 is TGTGCCAGCAGCTCTTCTGGGGGAACTAATGAAAAACTGTTTTTT. Its protein is CASSSSGGTNEKLFF.

In its sample, this clone was seen a few times. This chain links TRBV5-1 with TRBJ1-4, with TRBD1 identical over 8 bases. The germline gives CDR1 SGHRS, CDR2 YFSETQ. The CDR3 extends over 18 amino acids. The V and J ends lost 7 bases and 0 bases, in that order; junction bases with no gene match: 14. CDR3 amino acids: CASRGGGTGGTTNEKLFF. The CDR3 nucleotides read TGCGCCAGCCGGGGCGGCGGGACAGGAGGGACAACTAATGAAAAACTGTTTTTT. The full variable domain, in which reference TRBV5-1 and TRBJ1-4 provide the parts outside the CDR3, is KAGVTQTPRYLIKTRGQQVTLSCSPISGHRSVSWYQQTPGQGLQFLFEYFSETQRNKGNFPGRFSGRQFSNSRSEMNVSTLELGDSALYLCASRGGGTGGTTNEKLFFGSGTQLSVL.

The chain combines TRBV4-3 with TRBJ2-5, with unresolved D. Germline V gives CDR1 LGHNA, CDR2 YSLEER. The CDR3 spans 13 residues. V was clipped by 4 bases and J by 6 bases, with 12 bases between them. CDR3 sequence reads: CASSLTGVKTQYF. The CDR3 DNA reads as TGCGCCAGCAGCCTTACTGGCGTAAAGACCCAGTACTTC.

The chain recombines TRBV13 with TRBJ2-2; 8 bases agree with TRBD1. V shed 0 bases, J shed 3 bases, and the junction held 0 bases outside the gene matches. This CDR3 comprises 15 residues. CDR1 is PRHDT and CDR2 is FYEKMQ in the germline V gene (reference sequence). The CDR3 here is CASSLGDRDTGELFF. In nucleotides, the CDR3 is TGTGCCAGCAGCTTAGGGGACAGGGACACCGGGGAGCTGTTTTTT.

CDR3 region: CASSLGGGVQETQYF. The CDR3 coding sequence is TGTGCCAGCAGCTTAGGCGGGGGGGTGCAAGAGACCCAGTACTTC. The genes are TRBV7-2 and TRBJ2-5; TRBD2 matches 9 bases. The CDR3 loop spans 15 amino acids. V lost 1 base and J lost 2; bases outside the gene matches: 2. The germline V gene has CDR1 SGHTA and CDR2 FQGNSA. Full variable domain (remainder filled in from reference TRBV7-2 and TRBJ2-5): GAGVSQSPSNKVTEKGKDVELRCDPISGHTALYWYRQSLGQGLEFLIYFQGNSAPDKSGLPSDRFSAERTGGSVSTLTIQRTQQEDSAVYLCASSLGGGVQETQYFGPGTRLLVL.